The 31 T cell receptor beta chains below come from one sample, sequenced in a study of spatial heterogeneity in lung cancer (dated by TCRdb to between 2018 and 2021). For these receptors, no antigen is known. The full study reports these points: The number of expanded intratumoral alpha and beta TCRs correlated with the tumor nonsynonymous mutation count.

The library was produced with 5' RACE. Data came from a NextSeq 500. TCRdb took the public reads, trimmed them with fastp at Q25, ran MiXCR for clone calling and kept in-frame beta chains. Rows merge per CDR3 protein into single entries with the most common DNA and genes. The sample table lists around 21,000 distinct CDR3 sequences, 4% to 5.5% of them with a count of one. The ten largest clones add up to 9% to 10% of the sample. The time point tag for this specimen amounts to: sample taken at primary tumor resection. Sequences were derived from lung tumor tissue, sampled at surgery. All receptors come from a male donor with early-stage non-small cell lung cancer.

This clonotype was observed many times. This rearrangement joins TRBV4-2 to TRBJ1-1, with TRBD1 identical over 8 bases. CDR1 and CDR2 from the germline V gene are LGHNA and YNFKEQ. This CDR3 has 14 residues. Trimming cost V 4 bases and J 5 bases; bases outside gene matches: 6. CDR3 loop: CASSLGQGDTEAFF. CDR3 nucleotide sequence: TGTGCCAGCAGCCTAGGACAGGGTGATACTGAAGCTTTCTTT.

The CDR3 coding sequence is TGTGCCAGCAGCCCGGGATATTACGAGCAGTACTTC. This sequence encodes CASSPGYYEQYF. This sequence joins TRBV9 and TRBJ2-7, with D possibly being TRBD2 (5 bases). This CDR3 contains 12 residues. V lost 4 bases, J lost 4 bases, and 9 bases lay in between. The germline gives CDR1 SGDLS, CDR2 YYNGEE. Variable domain in full (rest from reference TRBV9 and TRBJ2-7): DSGVTQTPKHLITATGQRVTLRCSPRSGDLSVYWYQQSLDQGLQFLIQYYNGEERAKGNILERFSAQQFPDLHSELNLSSLELGDSALYFCASSPGYYEQYFGPGTRLTVT.

This clonotype was seen repeatedly, ten times or more. This chain connects TRBV6-5 to TRBJ1-1; D is possibly TRBD1 (6 bases). This CDR3 is 15 amino acids long. Trimming shortened V by 1 base and J by 2 bases, and 11 bases separated the two germline ends. CDR1 and CDR2 (germline): MNHEY, SVGAGI. The CDR3, as DNA: TGTGCCAGCAGTTACTTGGCAGGGGAAAACACTGAAGCTTTCTTT. Its protein product is CASSYLAGENTEAFF.

In this sample, this clonotype turned up many times. This rearrangement joins TRBV7-2 to TRBJ2-5; maybe TRBD2 (7 bases). V dropped 4 bases and J dropped 9 bases, with 18 bases sitting between them. CDR3 size: 14 residues. Germline V gives CDR1 SGHTA, CDR2 FQGNSA. As DNA, the CDR3 is TGTGCCAGCAGCTCCCCGAGGGGGGGCCGGTCCCAGTACTTC. Protein sequence: CASSSPRGGRSQYF.

This clonotype was recorded at least ten times. This chain joins TRBV10-3 and TRBJ2-7, with 7 bases fitting TRBD1. CDR3 length: 15 amino acids. Losses at the gene ends were 8 bases for V and 0 bases for J; bases not matched to a gene: 10. CDR1 and CDR2 (germline): ENHRY, SYGVKD. CDR3 sequence reads: CAIGRLRDSSYEQYF. The CDR3 DNA reads as TGTGCCATCGGCAGACTCCGGGACAGCTCCTACGAGCAGTACTTC.

The table lists this clonotype with many counts. The chain employs TRBV30 and TRBJ2-7, with 10 bases identical to TRBD1. Trimming at V came to 1 base and at J to 1 base, leaving 4 bases not matched to a gene. CDR1 is GTSNPN, CDR2 SVGIG, per germline (reference sequence). This CDR3 has 15 residues. The CDR3 nucleotides read TGTGCCTGGAGTGGACAGGGGGCGCTTTCCTACGAGCAGTACTTC. Amino acid sequence: CAWSGQGALSYEQYF.

This clonotype was detected once. This chain uses TRBV6-1 with TRBJ1-2; the D gene is possibly TRBD1 (5 bases). The CDR3 extends over 15 amino acids. Looked up from germline, CDR1 is MNHNS and CDR2 is SASEGT. The V gene lost 4 bases and the J gene lost 8 bases, with 20 bases spanning the gap. CDR3 protein: CASSAMGRDPFGYTF. The CDR3 DNA follows: TGTGCCAGCAGTGCCATGGGTAGGGACCCTTTCGGCTACACCTTC.

This clonotype was recorded at least ten times. The J gene is TRBJ1-2, the V gene TRBV7-2; D not certain. Between the trimmed V and J ends, which lost 11 bases and 2 bases, there was a span of 15 bases. The germline V gene encodes CDR1 SGHTA and CDR2 FQGNSA. This CDR3 is 13 amino acids long. CDR3 nucleotides: TGTGCCGCCAGTAGGACGGTAAACTATGGCTACACCTTC. Translating gives CAASRTVNYGYTF.

Within the sample, this clonotype is medium-sized. V gene TRBV5-1 combines with J gene TRBJ2-7; weak D call: TRBD2 (5 bases). Looked up from germline, CDR1 is SGHRS and CDR2 is YFSETQ. This CDR3 has 13 amino acids. V dropped 4 bases and J dropped 5 bases, with 13 bases sitting between them. The CDR3, as DNA: TGCGCCAGCAGCACGTTCGGGGTTCACGAGCAGTACTTC. Translated: CASSTFGVHEQYF.

Worth noting for this clonotype: This may arise from a read error, as a much more abundant clone is one base away. The chain has TRBV12-3 or TRBV12-4 and TRBJ2-1; maybe TRBD1 (5 bases). The CDR3 sequence is 14 residues long. V was clipped by 5 bases and J by 10 bases, with 18 bases between them. CDR3 DNA: TGTGCCAGCAGTCCCCAGGGATCAGATTACGAGCAGTTCTTC. This sequence encodes CASSPQGSDYEQFF.

At least ten counts were recorded for this clonotype. The CDR3 region is CASSLEGDSYSYNSPLHF. CDR3 DNA: TGTGCCAGCAGCTTAGAGGGGGACAGCTACTCCTATAATTCACCCCTCCACTTT. The gene calls are TRBV7-9 and TRBJ1-6, with 7 bases identical to TRBD1. The ends lost 1 base at V and 0 bases at J; junction bases unmatched: 6. The CDR3 is 18 residues long. Germline-derived CDR1 and CDR2 are SEHNR and FQNEAQ (reference sequence).

Many counts were recorded for this clonotype. The chain recombines TRBV6-2 or TRBV6-3 with TRBJ2-7; D unresolved. With 6 bases removed from V and 4 bases from J, the gap between germline ends came to 22 bases. The CDR3 runs to 16 residues. Germline CDR1 and CDR2: MNHEY and SVGEGT. CDR3 in DNA: TGTGCCAGCAGCCCAACCACTTCCTCCGGCCCTTACGAGCAGTACTTC. The encoded protein is CASSPTTSSGPYEQYF.

This clonotype was observed at least ten times. The chain recombines TRBV20-1 with TRBJ2-1, with D possibly being TRBD1 (8 bases). The germline V and J ends were trimmed by 6 bases and 1 base, with 13 bases remaining between them. Germline V gene data show CDR1 as DFQATT and CDR2 as SNEGSKA (reference sequence). The length of the CDR3 is 14 residues. The chain's CDR3 is CSAPQGGSYNEQFF. The CDR3 region has the DNA TGCAGTGCCCCACAGGGGGGGTCCTACAATGAGCAGTTCTTC.

Ten or more counts support this clonotype. V usage is TRBV7-2 and J usage is TRBJ1-6; no definite D call. Deletions cut 1 base from V and 0 bases from J, with 13 bases between. In germline, CDR1 is SGHTA, CDR2 FQGNSA. CDR3 length: 18 amino acids. CDR3 protein: CASSLGLQWPSYNSPLHF. CDR3 in DNA: TGTGCCAGCAGCTTAGGGCTGCAGTGGCCCTCCTATAATTCACCCCTCCACTTT.

CDR3 DNA sequence: TGTGCCAGCAGCTTAGACCGGATTAACACCGGGGAGCTGTTTTTT. This codes for CASSLDRINTGELFF. The chain employs TRBV7-6 and TRBJ2-2, with D unresolved. V shed 1 base and J shed 2 bases, with 8 bases lying between them. Germline V gives CDR1 SGHVS, CDR2 FNYEAQ. The CDR3 covers 15 residues.

This clonotype appeared many times. The rearrangement uses TRBV12-3 or TRBV12-4 and TRBJ1-1; possibly TRBD1 for D (5 bases). Between the trimmed V and J ends, which lost 6 bases and 3 bases, there was a span of 11 bases. The CDR3 loop spans 13 amino acids. CDR3 amino acids: CASRSGLYTEAFF. CDR3 bases: TGTGCCAGCAGATCGGGACTGTACACTGAAGCTTTCTTT.

This clonotype was observed many times. This chain uses TRBV7-2 with TRBJ2-3, with TRBD2 identical over 10 bases. This CDR3 has 15 amino acids. The ends lost 6 bases at V and 5 bases at J; junction bases unmatched: 8. Germline lookup yields CDR1 SGHTA and CDR2 FQGNSA. The CDR3 coding sequence is TGTGCCAGCAGGAGGACTAGCGGAGCCGGAGATACGCAGTATTTT. Amino acid sequence: CASRRTSGAGDTQYF.

This clonotype was picked up many times. The chain joins TRBV7-9 to TRBJ2-1, with D unclear. This CDR3 contains 15 residues. The V gene's germline CDR1 is SEHNR and CDR2 FQNEAQ (reference sequence). With 4 bases removed from V and 6 bases from J, the gap between germline ends came to 16 bases. The CDR3 protein is CASSSLTTIGNEQFF. For the CDR3, the DNA is TGTGCCAGCAGCTCCTTGACGACCATAGGCAATGAGCAGTTCTTC.

This chain uses TRBV12-3 or TRBV12-4 with TRBJ2-3; 8 nucleotides match TRBD2. V was clipped by 6 bases and J by 1 base; unmatched bases: 3. This CDR3 is 14 amino acids long. The CDR3 DNA is TGTGCCAGCAGGCTGACTAGCGGCACAGATACGCAGTATTTT. It yields the protein CASRLTSGTDTQYF.

Ten or more counts support this clonotype. CDR3 nucleotide sequence: TGTGCCACCAGTTCGCAGGCAACTAATGAAAAACTGTTTTTT. This codes for CATSSQATNEKLFF. The chain carries TRBV7-8 and TRBJ1-4, with D uncertain. Per the germline V gene, CDR1 is SGHVS and CDR2 is FQNEAQ. V was cut by 10 bases and J by 0 bases, with 12 bases left in between. CDR3 length: 14 amino acids.

This clonotype has ten or more counts. The gene calls are TRBV28 and TRBJ2-6, with TRBD2 matching over 15 bases. The CDR3 is 20 residues long. The V gene end was trimmed by 4 bases and the J gene end by 0 bases; junction bases not matched to a gene: 7. From germline, CDR1 is MDHEN and CDR2 SYDVKM. The CDR3 spells CASSSAGLAGGPSGANVLTF. The CDR3 DNA sequence: TGTGCCAGCAGTTCGGCGGGACTAGCGGGGGGTCCCTCTGGGGCCAACGTCCTGACTTTC.

This clonotype was observed a handful of times. The chain carries TRBV5-1 and TRBJ2-3, with a possible D match to TRBD2 (6 bases). Germline V gives CDR1 SGHRS, CDR2 YFSETQ. V was shortened by 0 bases and J by 0 bases, with 8 bases between the two germline ends. CDR3 size: 15 residues. Written as DNA, the CDR3 is TGCGCCAGCAGCTTGGACGGGACTAGCACAGATACGCAGTATTTT. Its translation: CASSLDGTSTDTQYF.

This clonotype was found many times. The chain uses TRBV28 and TRBJ1-1; D remains unclear. CDR1 and CDR2 from the germline V gene are MDHEN and SYDVKM. V was trimmed by 3 bases and J by 6 bases, leaving 11 bases between them. This CDR3 region has 13 residues. The CDR3 here is CASSFMVGAEAFF. The CDR3 nucleotides are TGTGCCAGCAGTTTTATGGTCGGCGCTGAAGCTTTCTTT. Looking up the rest from reference TRBV28 and TRBJ1-1 gives the full variable domain: DVKVTQSSRYLVKRTGEKVFLECVQDMDHENMFWYRQDPGLGLRLIYFSYDVKMKEKGDIPEGYSVSREKKERFSLILESASTNQTSMYLCASSFMVGAEAFFGQGTRLTVV.

This clonotype was counted many times. The rearrangement links TRBV6-2 or TRBV6-3 to TRBJ1-5; 7 nucleotides match TRBD1. V was pared by 7 bases and J by 11 bases, with 11 bases of the junction left unmatched. The length of the CDR3 is 13 residues. The germline V gene encodes CDR1 MNHEY and CDR2 SVGEGT. CDR3: CASTTTGAPAQHF. The CDR3 nucleotides are TGTGCCAGCACCACTACAGGGGCCCCGGCCCAGCATTTT.

This sequence joins TRBV5-4 and TRBJ1-4; the match to TRBD1 covers 11 bases. In germline, CDR1 is SGHNT, CDR2 YYREEE (reference sequence). The CDR3 length is 15 residues. Losses at the gene ends were 4 bases for V and 8 bases for J; bases not matched to a gene: 7. The CDR3 DNA is TGTGCCAGCAGCCCTGGACAGGGGGCGCGGGAAAAACTGTTTTTT. The encoded protein is CASSPGQGAREKLFF. The full variable domain, completed using reference TRBV5-4 and TRBJ1-4, is ETGVTQSPTHLIKTRGQQVTLRCSSQSGHNTVSWYQQALGQGPQFIFQYYREEENGRGNFPPRFSGLQFPNYSSELNVNALELDDSALYLCASSPGQGAREKLFFGSGTQLSVL.

This clonotype was seen more than once but under ten times. J is TRBJ2-7 and V is TRBV5-1, with D tentatively TRBD1 or TRBD2 (5 bases each). The V gene's germline CDR1 is SGHRS and CDR2 YFSETQ. Trimming took off 4 bases at V and 6 bases at J, with 17 bases between the two ends. This CDR3 is 14 amino acids long. The CDR3 nucleotides are TGCGCCAGCAGCCCGGGGCCTCCTTGGGTCGAGCAGTACTTC. Protein sequence: CASSPGPPWVEQYF.

For this clonotype: Being one base from a much bigger clone, this may be a read error. This chain uses TRBV2 with TRBJ1-5; D call uncertain. CDR3 length equals 14 residues. CDR1 and CDR2 from the germline V gene are SNHLY and FYNNEI. This CDR3 is CASSERVGNRPQHF. Here the CDR3 DNA reads TGTGCCAGCAGTGAAAGGGTGGGAAATCGGCCCCAGCATTTT.

As to this clonotype: A single base separates this from a much larger clone, so it may be a read error. It is likely a read error, because the conserved phenylalanine at the end of the CDR3 is missing. This chain uses TRBV11-3 with TRBJ2-2; D is uncertain. Germline CDR1 is SGHNT and CDR2 is YENEEA. V dropped 2 bases and J dropped 8 bases, with 12 bases sitting between them. There are 14 residues in the CDR3. The CDR3 DNA sequence: TGTGCCAGCAGCTTAACGACCCCCGCGGGGGAGCTGTTTTGT. Protein product: CASSLTTPAGELFC.

This clonotype was seen repeatedly, ten times or more. The V gene is TRBV19, the J gene TRBJ2-3; possible D gene TRBD2, 6 bases. This CDR3 is 15 amino acids long. Per germline, CDR1 LNHDA and CDR2 SQIVND (reference sequence). Trimming cost V 6 bases and J 2 bases, with 15 bases left between them. The CDR3 nucleotides are TGTGCCAGTAGCCCCGCGGGGTCGTACACAGATACGCAGTATTTT. Its translation: CASSPAGSYTDTQYF.

This clonotype appeared a few times. The chain recombines TRBV30 with TRBJ2-5, with 7 bases identical to TRBD1. Trimming at V came to 3 bases and at J to 3 bases, leaving 1 base not matched to a gene. The germline V gene encodes CDR1 GTSNPN and CDR2 SVGIG (reference sequence). This CDR3 has 12 residues. The CDR3 DNA reads as TGTGCCTGGAGACAGGGGAAAGAGACCCAGTACTTC. Translated, it gives CAWRQGKETQYF. Full variable domain (remainder filled in from reference TRBV30 and TRBJ2-5): SQTIHQWPATLVQPVGSPLSLECTVEGTSNPNLYWYRQAAGRGLQLLFYSVGIGQISSEVPQNLSASRPQDRQFILSSKKLLLSDSGFYLCAWRQGKETQYFGPGTRLLVL.

This clonotype was recorded at least ten times. The chain links TRBV29-1 to TRBJ2-2; TRBD1 matches 8 bases. The germline V gene has CDR1 SQVTM and CDR2 ANQGSEA. J gave up 4 bases and V 8 bases, and 9 bases lay outside the gene matches. The CDR3 sequence is 14 residues long. The CDR3 protein is CSYRGTLGTGELFF. CDR3 nucleotide sequence: TGCAGCTACAGGGGGACGCTTGGCACCGGGGAGCTGTTTTTT.